This is a list of T cell receptor beta chains from one sample in a study of cytomegalovirus exposure and HLA in healthy donors. Sequenced by immunoSEQ multiplex PCR; TCRdb stores in-frame clones only, minus some. Of about 160,000 clones detected, 85% to 90% appear once; the ten largest clones hold roughly 5.8%. The sequenced sample was PBMCs. The receptors were sampled from a woman younger than 45 in good health and CMV-seronegative. Each CDR3 is given with its conserved first and last residue. A D gene is named only where the DNA matches it firmly. Some rows mark clone size as missing; the rest say once, few, many or name a class of expanded clone.

d_call j_call clone_size v_call cdr3_aa cdr3_nt
TRBD1 TRBJ1-2 - TRBV6-5 CASSADRGDYGYTF TGTGCCAGCAGTGCGGACAGGGGCGACTATGGCTACACCTTC
- TRBJ2-7 - TRBV28 CASRSPGPRYEQYF TGTGCCAGCAGATCGCCGGGGCCTAGGTACGAGCAGTACTTC
- TRBJ1-3 - TRBV4-1 CASSQRDGRSGNTIYF TGCGCCAGCAGCCAGAGGGACGGCCGCTCTGGAAACACCATATATTTT
TRBD1 TRBJ2-7 - TRBV7-6 CASSLRQGSSYEQYF TGTGCCAGCAGCTTACGACAGGGGAGCTCCTACGAGCAGTACTTC
- TRBJ1-6 - TRBV7-9 CASRHGASSYNSPLHF TGTGCCAGCAGACATGGGGCGAGCTCCTATAATTCACCCCTCCACTTT
- TRBJ2-7 - TRBV4-1 CASSQDGAQTYEQYF TGCGCCAGCAGCCAAGACGGTGCACAAACCTACGAGCAGTACTTC
- TRBJ1-1 - TRBV6-5 CASSYMIGSNTEAFF TGTGCCAGCAGTTACATGATAGGCTCTAACACTGAAGCTTTCTTT
- TRBJ2-5 - TRBV7-2 CASSSQETQYF TGTGCCAGCAGCTCCCAAGAGACCCAGTACTTC
- TRBJ2-2 - TRBV6-6 CASSYDTGELFF TGTGCCAGCAGTTACGACACCGGGGAGCTGTTTTTT
TRBD1 TRBJ2-3 - TRBV6-5 CASSLGQGSLYF TGTGCCAGCAGTCTAGGACAGGGCAGTTTGTATTTT
- TRBJ2-7 - TRBV6-5 CASSEQGYEQYF TGTGCCAGCAGTGAACAGGGCTACGAGCAGTACTTC
- TRBJ2-7 - TRBV27 CASSLSRGDEQYF TGTGCCAGCAGTTTATCCAGGGGAGACGAGCAGTACTTC
- TRBJ2-2 - TRBV10-3 CAISESPQASGELFF TGTGCCATCAGTGAGTCGCCCCAGGCGTCCGGGGAGCTGTTTTTT
- TRBJ2-7 - TRBV29-1 CSVVLGAGEQYF TGCAGCGTTGTGTTGGGGGCGGGAGAGCAGTACTTC
- TRBJ1-1 - TRBV30 CAWTEGQTNTEAFF TGTGCCTGGACCGAGGGACAAACGAACACTGAAGCTTTCTTT
- TRBJ1-5 - TRBV6-6 CASRLAPVSNQPQHF TGTGCCAGCAGACTTGCCCCAGTCTCCAATCAGCCCCAGCATTTT
TRBD2 TRBJ2-1 - TRBV4-3 CASSQDRGSGGYNEQFF TGCGCCAGCAGCCAAGATAGAGGTAGCGGGGGATACAATGAGCAGTTCTTC
- TRBJ1-1 - TRBV7-4 CASSSLLGNTEAFF TGTGCCAGCAGCTCACTACTTGGGAACACTGAAGCTTTCTTT
- TRBJ2-2 - TRBV7-6 CASSLGSRQYTGELFF TGTGCCAGCAGCTTAGGATCGAGACAGTACACCGGGGAGCTGTTTTTT
- TRBJ2-6 - TRBV30 CAWSVLGSGANVLTF TGTGCCTGGAGTGTACTGGGCTCTGGGGCCAACGTCCTGACTTTC
TRBD2 TRBJ2-1 few TRBV5-4 CASSPGTSGGFEQFF TGTGCCAGCAGCCCCGGGACTAGCGGGGGGTTTGAGCAGTTCTTC
TRBD1 TRBJ2-7 - TRBV5-1 CASTRTGRNREQYF TGCGCCAGCACCCGGACAGGGCGTAACCGCGAGCAGTACTTC
- TRBJ1-5 once TRBV5-1 CASSLDGSNQPQHF TGCGCCAGCAGCTTGGATGGGTCCAATCAGCCCCAGCATTTT
TRBD2 TRBJ2-1 - TRBV7-3 CASSSHRLAGGRNEQFF TGTGCCAGCAGCTCCCATCGACTAGCGGGGGGCAGGAATGAGCAGTTCTTC
- TRBJ1-6 - TRBV12-2 CASRLGTRGTSYNSPLHF TGTGCAAGTCGCTTAGGTACCAGGGGTACCTCCTATAATTCACCCCTCCACTTT
- TRBJ1-2 - TRBV15 CATSREGVGFYGYTF TGTGCCACCAGCAGAGAAGGGGTGGGCTTTTATGGCTACACCTTC
- TRBJ2-7 - TRBV5-6 CASSLLDMGAEQYF TGTGCCAGCAGCCTACTCGACATGGGCGCCGAGCAGTACTTC
TRBD2 TRBJ2-3 - TRBV9 CASSSGLAGSTDTQYF TGTGCCAGCAGCTCAGGACTAGCGGGGTCCACAGATACGCAGTATTTT
- TRBJ1-2 - TRBV6-5 CASSYSAANYGYTF TGTGCCAGCAGTTACTCGGCAGCAAACTATGGCTACACCTTC
- TRBJ1-3 - TRBV30 CAWSECLPGGPGNTIYF TGTGCCTGGAGTGAATGTCTGCCTGGGGGGCCGGGAAACACCATATATTTT
- TRBJ2-7 once TRBV27 CASSPYGPDGRSYEQYF TGTGCCAGCAGTCCATATGGCCCTGATGGACGGAGCTACGAGCAGTACTTC
- TRBJ2-1 - TRBV27 CASSLSSSRGVNNEQFF TGTGCCAGCAGTTTATCGAGTAGTAGGGGGGTAAACAATGAGCAGTTCTTC
TRBD2 TRBJ2-2 - TRBV4-3 CASSQDLAGGNTGELFF TGCGCCAGCAGCCAAGATTTGGCGGGAGGGAACACCGGGGAGCTGTTTTTT
- TRBJ1-2 few TRBV6-5 CASSYGQGNGYTF TGTGCCAGCAGTTACGGGCAGGGGAATGGCTACACCTTC
- TRBJ1-2 - TRBV4-2 CASSQVGTPTPGESYGYTF TGTGCCAGCAGCCAAGTCGGCACCCCGACGCCAGGGGAAAGTTATGGCTACACCTTC
TRBD1 TRBJ2-7 - TRBV7-6 CASRPGTGDQYEQYF TGTGCCAGCAGGCCCGGGACAGGGGATCAATACGAGCAGTACTTC
- TRBJ1-1 - TRBV9 CASSEGHRNEAFF TGTGCCAGCAGCGAGGGACACAGGAATGAAGCTTTCTTT
TRBD1 TRBJ2-7 - TRBV27 CASSPRDRGPGSRTYEQYF TGTGCCAGCAGTCCCCGGGACAGGGGACCCGGTAGCAGAACCTACGAGCAGTACTTC
- TRBJ2-7 - TRBV29-1 CSVRPRDHEQYF TGCAGCGTTCGGCCCCGGGACCACGAGCAGTACTTC
- TRBJ2-3 - TRBV4-2 CASSQDSPSVGATSTDTQYF TGTGCCAGCAGCCAAGATAGTCCCTCTGTTGGGGCCACTAGCACAGATACGCAGTATTTT